This TCR beta chain originates from a study of T-cell memory formation after mild COVID-19. The CDR3 has 14 amino acids. V was shortened by 4 bases and J by 2 bases, with 10 bases between the two germline ends. Germline V gives CDR1 SGHTA, CDR2 FQGNSA. TCRdb independently ran MiXCR on the 5' RACE reads; one entry per CDR3 protein. The repertoire holds hundreds of thousands of distinct CDR3 sequences, with 20% to 25% as singletons. This receptor was taken from an adult woman who had mild COVID-19 (a few samples of this study predate the infection). Cell type and time point are not known. Sequencing was carried out using PBMCs or a T cell subset sorted from them (not recorded which). J is TRBJ2-3 and V is TRBV7-2, with D unresolved. The CDR3 DNA reads as TGTGCCAGCAGCTCAAGGGTAAACACAGATACGCAGTATTTT. Translating it yields CASSSRVNTDTQYF.